The text below deals with one T cell receptor beta chain. Other DNA variants within this sample encode the same CDR3. The sample originates from a study of blood T cell repertoires in COVID-19. Looking at the study overall: Collection of acute and convalescent COVID-19 samples took place in the United States, Italy and Spain.

Some clones are missing from TCRdb's copy, which holds only in-frame ones; the method was immunoSEQ multiplex PCR. The sample carries about 200,000 clones, around four fifths recorded once. The CDR3 totals 14 residues. Germline V gene sequence: CDR1 SGHTA, CDR2 FQGTGA. V lost 4 bases, J lost 1 base, and 1 base stayed unmatched. This TCR derives from a man aged 55 to 70 with COVID-19, enrolled during active disease. This chain connects TRBV7-3 to TRBJ1-1, with 9 bases identical to TRBD1. Sequencing was performed on peripheral blood. The CDR3 sequence is CASSSTGGNTEAFF. The CDR3 DNA reads TGTGCCAGCAGCTCGACAGGGGGGAACACTGAAGCTTTCTTT.